This TCR beta chain was identified during a study of T cells in Graves' hyperthyroidism and ophthalmopathy (dated by TCRdb to about 2019). Regarding the study in general: Peripheral blood samples were taken at initial diagnosis, before any treatment was given. TCR V-J signatures able to tell the groups apart were searched for in a discovery cohort of some 100 patients, of whom roughly 42 had Graves' ophthalmopathy and 57 had stable Graves' hyperthyroidism. Prospective prediction of ophthalmopathy was tested in an independent validation cohort consisting of 18 hyperthyroidism patients and some 16 patients who later progressed to ophthalmopathy. The 75 to 100 discovery patients were randomly split 7:3 into training and test sets. The study also compared thyroid tissue and blood T-cell repertoires from more than 5 Graves' hyperthyroidism patients. Following sampling, methimazole starting at 30 mg daily was given to hyperthyroidism patients, and high-dose intravenous methylprednisolone was given to ophthalmopathy patients. The paper describes TCR Vbeta CDR3 sequencing of about 140 peripheral blood samples, made up of roughly 40 ophthalmopathy patients, around 73 hyperthyroidism patients and roughly 17 progressor patients.

The TCR beta CDR3 regions were amplified from RNA transcripts. The first round of RT-PCR for the TCR CDR3 was performed with the HTBI primer set and the Qiagen OneStep RT-PCR kit. The libraries were constructed in a second round of multiplex PCR and then size-selected and purified. The libraries were sequenced on an Illumina HiSeq2000 using paired-end 100 bp reads. In the source study's methods: SOAPnuke was used to process the raw data, with reads discarded if the reads contained adapters or uncalled bases, had a mean Phred below 15, or lacked an exact constant-primer or identifier match. High-quality paired reads were merged using COPE v1.2.5, and each unique nucleotide sequence was defined as a clonotype. MiTCR v1.1 was used to align clonotypes to the IMGT TRBV, TRBD and TRBJ reference segments. The analysis was restricted to V-J combinations with a frequency above 0.0001, which together covered 99% to 99.2% of the repertoires. A TCS score was defined as the ratio between F50 (clonal expansion) and ExV (chaos), using BLOSUM62-based TCRdist between CDR3 peptides within each V-J. Welch's t-statistics and random forest reduced around 520 V-J features to roughly 13, which were used in a naive Bayes classifier (R e1071). TCRdb trimmed the raw reads at Q25, called clones with MiXCR and kept productive beta chains. When rows share a CDR3 protein, they turn into one entry using the most common DNA and genes. The V and J calls shown here were made by TCRdb, not taken from the authors' results. In this sample the table shows under 350,000 distinct CDR3 sequences, about 17% of which occur a single time. Of the sample, approximately 60% falls within the top ten clones.

Details on this clonotype: The antigen this receptor binds is unknown. Base qualities are missing; no much larger clone stands one base away.

The investigation overall reported the following: In validation, the model predicted progression to ophthalmopathy a median of roughly 6.2 months before onset, with roughly 70% sensitivity and about 75% specificity. Most expanded thyroid clonotypes (frequency above 0.001) were also detected in blood, suggesting blood repertoires may reflect thyroid immune responses. A 13 V-J signature model separated ophthalmopathy from stable hyperthyroidism, with 87.88% sensitivity and about 81% specificity in cross-validation and 80%/75% in testing. Sample size was not statistically predetermined, and blinding of investigators to group allocation was not performed.

Ophthalmopathy patients had moderately to severely active disease, Clinical Activity Score of at least 3, NOSPECS grade of at least 4, and duration under 3 months. Any patient with an uncontrolled infection, another autoimmune disease, pregnancy or lactation was excluded. Diagnoses were established on the basis of clinical symptoms, serum thyroxine and TRAb, thyroid ultrasound, and orbital computed tomography. PBMCs were separated from roughly 9.3 ml of fresh peripheral blood using Ficoll-Paque density gradient centrifugation. Total RNA was extracted using Trizol reagent, and RNA quality was assessed on an Agilent 2100 Bioanalyzer. Measured from the cysteine to the phenylalanine, the CDR3 is 14 residues long. Just CDR3 DNA is preserved here, 42 bases in frame from base 1. The V end gives up 2 bases and the J end 4 bases, leaving 1 base in the junction not matched to a gene. CDR1 MDHEN and CDR2 SYDVKM are derived from the germline V gene.

Material for sequencing was blood. The sequence is built from TRBV28 and TRBJ1-1; TRBD1 matches 10 bases in the middle. This sequence was found in a woman in her sixties with Graves' ophthalmopathy. The sequenced DNA is TGTGCCAGCAGTTTAGGGGACAGGGGCACTGAAGCTTTCTTT. It codes for CASSLGDRGTEAFF.